This TCR beta chain was documented in a study of T-cell reconstitution after alpha-beta-depleted transplantation in children (dated by TCRdb to the mid-2010s). Regarding the study in general: Using TCR repertoire profiling, the study followed T-cell immune reconstitution in a quantitative way in children after TCRalphabeta/CD19-depleted allogeneic hematopoietic cell transplantation.

Preparation of the library involved PCR. Sequencing instrument: Illumina HiSeq 2500. To normalize quantification of the TCRbeta repertoire, the TCR libraries were built with molecular barcoding that relied on unique molecular identifiers. TCRdb passed the public sequencing reads through fastp at Q25 and MiXCR, retaining productive beta sequences. Here each entry gathers all rows of one CDR3 protein and keeps the most common genes and DNA. Within this sample are about 230,000 distinct CDR3 sequences, with about 11% of them counted one time only. Jointly, the top ten make up over 2.5% of the sample. This clonotype has just a few counts. Its binding antigen is unknown. No base-level quality is on record; no much larger clone is a single base apart. The receptor comes from a human donor who donated a stem cell graft to a child with acute lymphoblastic leukemia. Source: PBMCs from the stem cell graft donor, taken from the stem cell graft.

DNA sequence: TGTGCCAGCAGCCCAGCCGGGACAGGGGTCAATTCACCCCTCCACTTT. Its translation is CASSPAGTGVNSPLHF. The chain joins TRBV7-9 to TRBJ1-6; 10 central nucleotides agree with TRBD1. Per the germline V gene (reference sequence), SEHNR is the CDR1 and FQNEAQ is the CDR2. From the cysteine through the phenylalanine, the CDR3 covers 16 amino acids. This entry keeps only the CDR3 DNA: 48 bases, framed from base 1. From V the trimming removes 5 bases and from J it removes 7 bases, while the gene matches leave 8 bases of the junction unaccounted for.